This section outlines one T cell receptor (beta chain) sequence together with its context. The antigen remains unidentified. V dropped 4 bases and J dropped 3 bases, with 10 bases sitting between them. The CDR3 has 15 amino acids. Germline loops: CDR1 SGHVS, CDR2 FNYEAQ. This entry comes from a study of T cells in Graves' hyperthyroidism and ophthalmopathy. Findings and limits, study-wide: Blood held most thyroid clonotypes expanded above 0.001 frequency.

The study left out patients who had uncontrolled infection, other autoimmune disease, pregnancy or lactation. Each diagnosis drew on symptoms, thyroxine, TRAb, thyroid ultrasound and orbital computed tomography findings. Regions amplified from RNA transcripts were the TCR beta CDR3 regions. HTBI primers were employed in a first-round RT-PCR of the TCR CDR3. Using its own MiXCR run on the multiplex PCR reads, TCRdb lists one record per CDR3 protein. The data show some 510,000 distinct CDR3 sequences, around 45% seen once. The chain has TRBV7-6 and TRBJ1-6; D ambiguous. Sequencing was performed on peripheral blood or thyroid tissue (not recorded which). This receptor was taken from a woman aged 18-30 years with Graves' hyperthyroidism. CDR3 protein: CASSSGRIYNSPLHF. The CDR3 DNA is TGTGCCAGCAGCTCCGGACGGATCTATAATTCACCCCTCCACTTT.